This T cell receptor (beta chain) was captured in a study of control samples from healthy donors and cancer patients. Sequencing was performed with immunoSEQ multiplex PCR; in TCRdb, only in-frame clones are kept and a portion is missing. The top ten hold under 2% of the sample, which has some 80,000 clones, about 90% seen once. Germline loops: CDR1 LNHDA, CDR2 SQIVND (reference sequence). V lost 7 bases to trimming and J lost 2 bases, with 30 bases between them. CDR3 size: 20 residues. The J gene is TRBJ2-1, the V gene TRBV19, with D possibly being TRBD1 (6 bases). This TCR was recovered from a woman aged 55-69 years with head and neck cancer. Sequences were obtained from PBMCs. The chain's CDR3 is CASKSVAIEQGVPAYNEQFF. The CDR3 DNA reads as TGTGCCAGTAAGTCCGTAGCGATAGAACAGGGTGTCCCGGCCTACAATGAGCAGTTCTTC.